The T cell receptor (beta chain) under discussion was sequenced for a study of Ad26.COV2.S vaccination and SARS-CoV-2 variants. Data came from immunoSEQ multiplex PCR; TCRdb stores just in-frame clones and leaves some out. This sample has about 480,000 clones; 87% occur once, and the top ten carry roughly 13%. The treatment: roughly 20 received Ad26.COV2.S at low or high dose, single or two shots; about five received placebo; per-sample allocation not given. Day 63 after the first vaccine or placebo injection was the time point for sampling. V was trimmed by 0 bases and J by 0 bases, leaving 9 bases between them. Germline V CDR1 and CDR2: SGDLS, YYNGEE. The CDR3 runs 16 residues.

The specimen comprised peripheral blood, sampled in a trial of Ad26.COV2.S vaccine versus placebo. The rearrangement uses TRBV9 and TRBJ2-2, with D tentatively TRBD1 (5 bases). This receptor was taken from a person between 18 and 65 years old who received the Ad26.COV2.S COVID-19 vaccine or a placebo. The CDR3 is CASSVGGSTNTGELFF. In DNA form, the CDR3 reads TGTGCCAGCAGCGTAGGGGGCAGCACGAACACCGGGGAGCTGTTTTTT.